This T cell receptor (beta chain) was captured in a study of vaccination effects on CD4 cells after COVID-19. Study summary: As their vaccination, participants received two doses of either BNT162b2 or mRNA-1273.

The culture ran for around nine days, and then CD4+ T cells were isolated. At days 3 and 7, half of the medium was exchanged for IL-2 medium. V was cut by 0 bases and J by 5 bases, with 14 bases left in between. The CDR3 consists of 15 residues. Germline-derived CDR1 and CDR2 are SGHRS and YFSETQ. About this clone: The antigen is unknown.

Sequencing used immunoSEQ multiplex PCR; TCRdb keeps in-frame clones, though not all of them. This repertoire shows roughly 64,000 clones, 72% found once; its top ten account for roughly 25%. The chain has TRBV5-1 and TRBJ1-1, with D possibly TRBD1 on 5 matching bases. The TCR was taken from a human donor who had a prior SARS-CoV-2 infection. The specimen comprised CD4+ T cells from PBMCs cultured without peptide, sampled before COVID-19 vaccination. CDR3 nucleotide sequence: TGCGCCAGCAGCTTGGGGGCGCAGGGAGGAACTGAAGCTTTCTTT. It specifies CASSLGAQGGTEAFF.